Below, 32 T cell receptor beta chains from the same sample are listed, as sequenced in a study of T-cell memory formation after mild COVID-19. TCRdb passed the 5' RACE reads through MiXCR, listing each CDR3 protein once. The data contain about 210,000 distinct CDR3 sequences, about 10% of them singletons. Source material: PBMCs or a T cell subset sorted from them (not recorded which). The receptors originated from a man younger than 35 who had mild COVID-19 (a few samples of this study predate the infection). Cell type and time point are not known.

Only a few counts were recorded for this clonotype. The chain is built from TRBV12-3 or TRBV12-4 and TRBJ1-1, with 9 bases matching TRBD1. The CDR3 spans 14 residues. With 1 base clipped from V and 7 bases from J, the junction kept 4 bases outside the gene matches. For the CDR3, the DNA is TGTGCCAGCAGTTTAGGACCGGGACAGGGTGAAGCTTTCTTT. It encodes CASSLGPGQGEAFF.

This clonotype turned up a few times. The chain employs TRBV6-5 and TRBJ2-5; D not resolved. This CDR3 spans 14 amino acids. Germline lookup yields CDR1 MNHEY and CDR2 SVGAGI. Trimming took off 5 bases at V and 5 bases at J, with 15 bases between the two ends. The CDR3 DNA reads TGTGCCAGCAGTCACCAAACGGTGGGGGAGACCCAGTACTTC. This encodes CASSHQTVGETQYF.

The rearrangement uses TRBV7-9 and TRBJ2-3, with D possibly TRBD1 on 5 matching bases. Per germline, CDR1 SEHNR and CDR2 FQNEAQ (reference sequence). The CDR3 length is 16 residues. Trimming stripped 0 bases from V and 1 base from J, with 11 bases between. This CDR3 is CASSLATIGGTDTQYF. The DNA for the CDR3 is TGTGCCAGCAGCTTAGCGACCATAGGGGGCACAGATACGCAGTATTTT.

CDR3 protein: CASRQRENTGELFF. The CDR3 region has the DNA TGTGCCAGCCGACAACGTGAAAACACCGGGGAGCTGTTTTTT. The rearrangement uses TRBV5-6 and TRBJ2-2, with unresolved D. Germline CDR1 reads SGHDT; CDR2 reads YYEEEE. CDR3 length equals 14 residues. With 7 bases removed from V and 2 bases from J, the gap between germline ends came to 12 bases. The variable domain in full, completed from reference TRBV5-6 and TRBJ2-2, reads DAGVTQSPTHLIKTRGQQVTLRCSPKSGHDTVSWYQQALGQGPQFIFQYYEEEERQRGNFPDRFSGHQFPNYSSELNVNALLLGDSALYLCASRQRENTGELFFGEGSRLTVL.

The gene calls are TRBV6-5 and TRBJ1-1; TRBD1 is a possible D gene (5 bases). Germline V gives CDR1 MNHEY, CDR2 SVGAGI. V was shortened by 2 bases and J by 0 bases, with 13 bases between the two germline ends. The CDR3 extends over 16 amino acids. The CDR3 sequence is CASSYLGVGMNTEAFF. In DNA form, the CDR3 reads TGTGCCAGCAGTTACCTAGGGGTAGGGATGAACACTGAAGCTTTCTTT.

The genes are TRBV6-6 and TRBJ2-5, with TRBD2 identical over 10 bases. J was trimmed by 3 bases and V by 4 bases; bases with no gene match: 5. Germline CDR1 reads MNHNY; CDR2 reads SVGAGI (reference sequence). The CDR3 contains 15 residues. The CDR3 here is CASSSPSGGKETQYF. CDR3 in DNA: TGTGCCAGCAGTTCCCCTAGCGGGGGAAAAGAGACCCAGTACTTC.

Regarding this clonotype: The junction shows a germline mismatch at one end, possibly a read error. The V gene is TRBV5-1, the J gene TRBJ2-3; 14 bases align to TRBD2. The CDR3 runs to 15 residues. Germline CDR1 reads SGHRS; CDR2 reads YFSETQ. CDR3 loop: CASRLGTSGGDTQYF. As DNA, the CDR3 is TGCGCCAGCAGATTGGGGACTAGCGGGGGAGATACGCAGTATTTT.

The gene calls are TRBV6-2 or TRBV6-3 and TRBJ2-1; TRBD1 aligns across 7 bases. Germline V gives CDR1 MNHEY, CDR2 SVGEGT. The CDR3 extends over 19 amino acids. The V segment lost 8 bases and the J segment 0 bases; nucleotides outside the gene matches: 19. The CDR3 nucleotides read TGTGCCAGCGACCGGCCCCCCCAGGTACAGGGGAGCTCCTACAATGAGCAGTTCTTC. It codes for CASDRPPQVQGSSYNEQFF.

The table lists this clonotype with a few counts. The J gene is TRBJ2-3, the V gene TRBV4-3, with D tentatively TRBD1 (6 bases). Trimming took 4 bases from V and 4 from J, leaving 15 bases between them. Germline V gene data show CDR1 as LGHNA and CDR2 as YSLEER. CDR3 length: 15 residues. CDR3 loop: CASSLTGVIPDTQYF. The CDR3 DNA follows: TGCGCCAGCAGCCTGACAGGAGTGATCCCAGATACGCAGTATTTT.

This clonotype has a handful of counts. The chain couples TRBV5-1 to TRBJ1-4; unclear D gene. CDR3 length: 16 residues. Trimming stripped 0 bases from V and 7 bases from J, with 16 bases between. Germline CDR1 reads SGHRS; CDR2 reads YFSETQ. The CDR3 reads CASSLEGLGLGEKLFF. DNA for the CDR3: TGCGCCAGCAGCTTGGAAGGGTTGGGATTGGGTGAAAAACTGTTTTTT.

This sequence joins TRBV6-2 or TRBV6-3 and TRBJ1-5; 12 bases map to TRBD1. Germline V gives CDR1 MNHEY, CDR2 SVGEGT. This CDR3 is built from 15 residues. The trim removed 5 bases at V and 5 bases at J, leaving 4 bases unmatched. The CDR3 coding sequence is TGTGCCAGCAGTGGGGACAGGGGGCCCCATCAGCCCCAGCATTTT. Translation: CASSGDRGPHQPQHF.

This clonotype occurred a few times. This chain uses TRBV6-6 with TRBJ1-6; possible D gene TRBD1, 5 bases. CDR1 and CDR2 from the germline V gene are MNHNY and SVGAGI (reference sequence). The V and J ends lost 2 bases and 9 bases respectively, with 8 bases between them. CDR3 length: 13 residues. The CDR3 nucleotides are TGTGCCAGCAGTTACGGCGGGGGTTCACCCCTCCACTTT. This codes for CASSYGGGSPLHF.

This clonotype appeared many times. The rearrangement joins TRBV5-1 to TRBJ2-7; D is ambiguous. The V end lost 2 bases, the J end lost 6 bases, and 9 bases lay between the germline ends. The germline V gene has CDR1 SGHRS and CDR2 YFSETQ. The CDR3 is made up of 12 amino acids. The CDR3 coding sequence is TGCGCCAGCAGCTTCGGACGGACCGAGCAGTACTTC. It specifies CASSFGRTEQYF.

This clonotype showed up just a few times. This chain uses TRBV5-1 with TRBJ2-7, with TRBD2 identical over 8 bases. Germline trimming cut 0 bases from V and 2 bases from J; bases unmatched to any gene: 7. The V gene's germline CDR1 is SGHRS and CDR2 YFSETQ. The length of the CDR3 is 16 residues. The CDR3 is CASSLAAGGQAYEQYF. The DNA of the CDR3 is TGCGCCAGCAGCTTGGCCGCGGGAGGCCAAGCCTACGAGCAGTACTTC.

This clonotype was seen a few times. The chain joins TRBV4-1 to TRBJ1-5; a weak D match, TRBD1 (6 bases). The CDR3 sequence is 16 residues long. V lost 0 bases to trimming and J lost 5 bases, with 14 bases between them. Germline V gene data show CDR1 as MGHRA and CDR2 as YSYEKL. The CDR3 nucleotides read TGCGCCAGCAGCCAAGATGGGGGGCGCATGTATCAGCCCCAGCATTTT. Amino acids: CASSQDGGRMYQPQHF.

This clonotype was detected only once. The genes are TRBV7-8 and TRBJ2-5; D is ambiguous. The CDR3 runs 13 residues. Germline V gene data show CDR1 as SGHVS and CDR2 as FQNEAQ. V was cut by 5 bases and J by 7 bases, with 14 bases left in between. The CDR3: CASSAEVLGTQYF. In nucleotides, the CDR3 is TGTGCCAGCAGCGCCGAGGTCCTGGGGACCCAGTACTTC.

The rearrangement joins TRBV5-1 to TRBJ2-7; a possible D gene is TRBD2 (6 bases). V lost 5 bases to trimming and J lost 6 bases, with 21 bases between them. Germline V gives CDR1 SGHRS, CDR2 YFSETQ. The CDR3 has 15 amino acids. The CDR3 sequence: CASSGSRDFLLEQYF. CDR3 in DNA: TGCGCCAGCAGTGGATCCCGGGACTTTCTCCTCGAGCAGTACTTC.

This clonotype was counted between two and nine times. This chain joins TRBV20-1 and TRBJ2-1, with 16 bases fitting TRBD2. The CDR3 loop spans 16 amino acids. The J segment lost 8 bases and the V segment lost 8 bases, leaving 12 bases of the junction unmatched. Germline V CDR1 and CDR2: DFQATT, SNEGSKA (reference sequence). In DNA, the CDR3 is TGCAGTTCAAATTCTGCCGGGACTAGCGGGAGGGATGAGCAGTTCTTC. Its translation: CSSNSAGTSGRDEQFF.

The J gene is TRBJ1-3, the V gene TRBV25-1; D is ambiguous. The germline V gene has CDR1 MGHDK and CDR2 SYGVNS. Trimming cost V 8 bases and J 1 base, with 12 bases left between them. The CDR3 sequence is 14 residues long. CDR3 nucleotides: TGTGCCAGCGATGACGGAGGGTCTGGAAACACCATATATTTT. The encoded protein is CASDDGGSGNTIYF. The variable domain in full, completed from reference TRBV25-1 and TRBJ1-3, reads EADIYQTPRYLVIGTGKKITLECSQTMGHDKMYWYQQDPGMELHLIHYSYGVNSTEKGDLSSESTVSRIRTEHFPLTLESARPSHTSQYLCASDDGGSGNTIYFGEGSWLTVV.

This clonotype was picked up a small number of times. CDR3 residues: CASNGGGSNQPQHF. The DNA of the CDR3 is TGTGCCAGCAACGGGGGAGGCAGCAATCAGCCCCAGCATTTT. The J gene is TRBJ1-5, the V gene TRBV12-3 or TRBV12-4; D may be TRBD1 (5 bases). The length of the CDR3 is 14 residues. Trimming removed 7 bases at V and 1 base at J, with 11 bases between.

The chain couples TRBV7-9 to TRBJ1-5; tentative D call: TRBD1 (5 bases). The length of the CDR3 is 13 residues. The V and J ends lost 6 bases and 6 bases respectively, with 12 bases between them. Germline lookup yields CDR1 SEHNR and CDR2 FQNEAQ (reference sequence). The chain's CDR3 is CASSWGESQPQHF. The CDR3 nucleotides are TGTGCCAGCAGTTGGGGGGAGAGTCAGCCCCAGCATTTT.

This sequence joins TRBV27 and TRBJ1-5; D call uncertain. With 4 bases removed from V and 7 bases from J, the gap between germline ends came to 11 bases. The CDR3 runs 13 residues. The germline V gene encodes CDR1 MNHEY and CDR2 SMNVEV (reference sequence). The CDR3 protein is CASSSLKAQPQHF. The CDR3 nucleotides read TGTGCCAGCAGTTCACTGAAGGCCCAGCCCCAGCATTTT.

This clonotype was detected a few times. The rearrangement links TRBV6-2 or TRBV6-3 to TRBJ2-1; the match to TRBD1 covers 11 bases. This CDR3 region has 15 residues. Germline V gene lookup returns CDR1 MNHEY and CDR2 SVGEGT. V lost 6 bases and J lost 5; bases outside the gene matches: 6. The CDR3 sequence is CASRDPGQGDNEQFF. The CDR3 bases are TGTGCCAGCAGAGATCCGGGACAGGGGGACAATGAGCAGTTCTTC.

This clonotype was seen a few times. This CDR3 reads CASSDGSKNIQYF. Written as DNA, the CDR3 is TGTGCCAGCAGTGACGGATCCAAAAACATTCAGTACTTC. The chain uses TRBV28 and TRBJ2-4; D gene ambiguous. The CDR3 length is 13 residues. Trimming removed 5 bases at V and 2 bases at J, with 7 bases between. Germline-derived CDR1 and CDR2 are MDHEN and SYDVKM.

This clonotype was counted a few times. The chain couples TRBV6-2 or TRBV6-3 to TRBJ1-1; D remains unclear. Trimming removed 2 bases from V and 4 bases from J, with 11 bases in between. Per the germline V gene, CDR1 is MNHEY and CDR2 is SVGEGT. CDR3 size: 14 residues. The CDR3 DNA is TGTGCCAGCAGTTACCGATCTTGGACCACTGAAGCTTTCTTT. Translating it yields CASSYRSWTTEAFF.

This clonotype has only a few counts. The gene calls are TRBV5-1 and TRBJ1-2, with D hard to call. Germline V gene data show CDR1 as SGHRS and CDR2 as YFSETQ. This CDR3 is 13 amino acids long. With 0 bases removed from V and 8 bases from J, the gap between germline ends came to 11 bases. The CDR3 DNA reads TGCGCCAGCAGCTTGGAAGGGATCAAAGGCTACACCTTC. Encoded protein: CASSLEGIKGYTF.

This clonotype was found a few times. This chain uses TRBV5-1 with TRBJ2-1; possibly TRBD2 for D (6 bases). Between the trimmed V and J ends, which lost 4 bases and 10 bases, there was a span of 15 bases. The CDR3 runs to 13 residues. CDR1 is SGHRS and CDR2 is YFSETQ in the germline V gene. The CDR3 loop is CASSPRPLAEQFF. The DNA of the CDR3 is TGCGCCAGCAGCCCCCGCCCCCTAGCGGAGCAGTTCTTC.

The V call is TRBV9, the J call TRBJ2-5; 7 bases fit TRBD2. CDR1 SGDLS and CDR2 YYNGEE come from the germline V gene. The V segment lost 1 base and the J segment 1 base; nucleotides outside the gene matches: 7. The CDR3 covers 16 residues. This CDR3 is CASSVMGGLGQETQYF. CDR3 DNA sequence: TGTGCCAGCAGCGTAATGGGAGGGCTGGGCCAAGAGACCCAGTACTTC.

The chain recombines TRBV4-2 with TRBJ1-5; no clear D gene. Germline-derived CDR1 and CDR2 are LGHNA and YNFKEQ. The CDR3 covers 15 residues. V lost 0 bases, J lost 1 base, and 7 bases lay in between. This chain's CDR3 is CASSQDRGSNQPQHF. The CDR3 nucleotides read TGTGCCAGCAGCCAAGATCGAGGGAGCAATCAGCCCCAGCATTTT.

This clonotype was recorded a few times. The chain is built from TRBV24-1 and TRBJ2-3; TRBD2 matches at 7 bases. Germline values: CDR1 KGHDR, CDR2 SFDVKD. Trimming took 4 bases from V and 0 from J; bases not matched to a gene: 9. This CDR3 comprises 17 residues. CDR3 nucleotide sequence: TGTGCCACCAGTGACCCGGGGGGACTATCTAGCACAGATACGCAGTATTTT. This gives the protein CATSDPGGLSSTDTQYF.

At least ten counts were recorded for this clonotype. The chain recombines TRBV6-2 or TRBV6-3 with TRBJ1-1; D possibly corresponds to TRBD1 (6 bases). The ends were cut back, 1 base at V and 10 bases at J, with 10 bases in the middle. The CDR3 loop spans 12 amino acids. The V gene's germline CDR1 is MNHEY and CDR2 SVGEGT. The CDR3 bases are TGTGCCAGCAGTTACTTCAGGGGTCGAGCTTTCTTT. Its protein product is CASSYFRGRAFF.

J is TRBJ1-1 and V is TRBV4-3; the D is unclear. Trimming stripped 0 bases from V and 3 bases from J, with 5 bases between. This CDR3 is built from 13 residues. Germline CDR1 LGHNA, CDR2 YSLEER. CDR3 sequence: CASSQDSDTEAFF. The CDR3 DNA sequence: TGCGCCAGCAGCCAAGACAGTGACACTGAAGCTTTCTTT.